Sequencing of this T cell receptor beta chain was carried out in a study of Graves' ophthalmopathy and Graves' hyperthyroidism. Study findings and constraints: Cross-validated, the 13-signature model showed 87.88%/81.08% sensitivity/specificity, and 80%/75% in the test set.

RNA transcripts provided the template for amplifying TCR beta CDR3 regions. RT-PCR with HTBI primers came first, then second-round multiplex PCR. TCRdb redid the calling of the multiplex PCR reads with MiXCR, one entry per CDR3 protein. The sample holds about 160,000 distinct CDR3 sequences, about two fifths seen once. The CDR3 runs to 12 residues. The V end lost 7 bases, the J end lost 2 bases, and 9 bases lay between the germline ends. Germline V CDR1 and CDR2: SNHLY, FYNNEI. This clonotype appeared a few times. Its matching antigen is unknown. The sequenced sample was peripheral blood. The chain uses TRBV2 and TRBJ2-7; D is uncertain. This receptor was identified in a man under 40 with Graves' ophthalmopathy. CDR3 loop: CASTVLTYEQYF. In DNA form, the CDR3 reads TGTGCCAGCACAGTTTTGACCTACGAGCAGTACTTC.